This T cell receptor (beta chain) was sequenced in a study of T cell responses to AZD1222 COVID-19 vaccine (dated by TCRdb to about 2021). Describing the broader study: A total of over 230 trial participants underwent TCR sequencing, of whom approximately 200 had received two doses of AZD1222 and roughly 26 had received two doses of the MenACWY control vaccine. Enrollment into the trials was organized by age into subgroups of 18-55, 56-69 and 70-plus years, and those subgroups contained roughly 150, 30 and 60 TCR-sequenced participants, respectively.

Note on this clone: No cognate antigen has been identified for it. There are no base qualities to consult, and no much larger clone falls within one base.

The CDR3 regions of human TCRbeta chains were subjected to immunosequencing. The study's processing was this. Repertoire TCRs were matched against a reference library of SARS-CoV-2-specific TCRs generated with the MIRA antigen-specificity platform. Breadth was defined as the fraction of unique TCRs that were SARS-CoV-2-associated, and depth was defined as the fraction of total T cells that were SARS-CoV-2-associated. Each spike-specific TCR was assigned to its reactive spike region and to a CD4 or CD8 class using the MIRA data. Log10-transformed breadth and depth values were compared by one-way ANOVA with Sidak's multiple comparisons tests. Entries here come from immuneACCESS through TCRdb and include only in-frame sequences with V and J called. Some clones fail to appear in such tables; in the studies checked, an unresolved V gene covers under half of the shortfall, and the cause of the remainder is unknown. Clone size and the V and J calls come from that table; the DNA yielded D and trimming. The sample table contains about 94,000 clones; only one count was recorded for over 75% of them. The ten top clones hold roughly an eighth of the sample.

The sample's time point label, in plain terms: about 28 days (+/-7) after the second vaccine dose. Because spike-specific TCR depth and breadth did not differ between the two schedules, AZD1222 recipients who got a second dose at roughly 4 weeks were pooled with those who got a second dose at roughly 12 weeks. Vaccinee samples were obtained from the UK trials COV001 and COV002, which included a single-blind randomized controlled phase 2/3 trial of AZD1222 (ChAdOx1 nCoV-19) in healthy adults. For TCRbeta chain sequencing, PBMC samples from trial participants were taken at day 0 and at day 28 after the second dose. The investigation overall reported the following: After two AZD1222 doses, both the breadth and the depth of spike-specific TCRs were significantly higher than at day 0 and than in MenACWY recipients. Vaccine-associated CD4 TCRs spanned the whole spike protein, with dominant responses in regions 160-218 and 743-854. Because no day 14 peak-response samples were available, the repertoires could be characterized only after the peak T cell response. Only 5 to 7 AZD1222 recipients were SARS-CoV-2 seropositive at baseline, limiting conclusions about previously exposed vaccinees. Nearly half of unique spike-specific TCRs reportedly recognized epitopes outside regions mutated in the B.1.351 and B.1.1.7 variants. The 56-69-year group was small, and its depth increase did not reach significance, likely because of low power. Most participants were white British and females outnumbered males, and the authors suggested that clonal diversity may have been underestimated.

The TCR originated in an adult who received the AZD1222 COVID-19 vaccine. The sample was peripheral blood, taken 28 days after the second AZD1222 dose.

The CDR3 is CASSLVGAYETQYF. The DNA reads as follows: TGTGCCAGCAGCTTGGTGGGGGCGTATGAGACCCAGTACTTC. The rearrangement joined TRBV5-4 to TRBJ2-5; possibly the D gene is TRBD1, per 6 matching bases. Trimming removed 0 bases from V and 5 bases from J, leaving 11 bases between the germline ends. Per the germline V gene (reference sequence), SGHNT is the CDR1 and YYREEE is the CDR2. CDR3 length: 14 amino acids, cysteine to phenylalanine. The only DNA kept is the CDR3, 42 bases in frame from the first base.